The next 32 T cell receptor beta chains were all read from a single sample in a study of blood T cell repertoires in COVID-19. The data were produced by immunoSEQ multiplex PCR, yet TCRdb's version contains in-frame clones alone and is incomplete. The repertoire includes just over 150,000 clones, 84% of them detected once, and around a tenth sits in the top ten. Sequencing was carried out using peripheral blood. The source is a woman aged 50 to 60 with acute or convalescent COVID-19.

The chain recombines TRBV12-3 or TRBV12-4 with TRBJ2-1; TRBD2 agrees at 12 bases. After removal of 5 bases from V and 15 bases from J, the junction contained 8 bases not matched to a gene. The CDR3 length is 13 residues. CDR3 nucleotide sequence: TGTGCCAGCAGTGGATGGACTAGCGGGGCGCGGTTCTTC. Translation gives CASSGWTSGARFF.

The genes are TRBV7-2 and TRBJ2-5, with 11 positions matching TRBD2. V lost 5 bases to trimming and J lost 1 base; unmatched junction nucleotides: 6. CDR1 and CDR2 (germline): SGHTA, FQGNSA. The CDR3 loop spans 16 amino acids. The CDR3 DNA is TGTGCCAGCAGCCAGCCTAGCGGGAGGACCCAAGAGACCCAGTACTTC. It is translated as CASSQPSGRTQETQYF.

J is TRBJ2-2 and V is TRBV2; D is possibly TRBD1 (5 bases). Between the trimmed V and J ends, which lost 5 bases and 6 bases, there was a span of 19 bases. CDR1 SNHLY and CDR2 FYNNEI come from the germline V gene. This CDR3 comprises 16 residues. The CDR3 sequence is CASSKQELTFPGELFF. As DNA, the CDR3 is TGTGCCAGCAGTAAACAGGAGCTTACTTTCCCCGGGGAGCTGTTTTTT.

V and J are TRBV5-1 and TRBJ1-1; D perhaps matches TRBD1 (6 bases). There are 15 residues in the CDR3. V was pared by 6 bases and J by 0 bases, with 15 bases between. Per germline, CDR1 SGHRS and CDR2 YFSETQ. In DNA form, the CDR3 reads TGCGCCAGCACCCCCGGACAGAAAGTGAACACTGAAGCTTTCTTT. It is translated as CASTPGQKVNTEAFF.

V gene TRBV9 combines with J gene TRBJ2-1, with D maybe TRBD2 (6 bases). The CDR3 runs to 18 residues. Germline-derived CDR1 and CDR2 are SGDLS and YYNGEE. V lost 0 bases, J lost 3 bases, and 19 bases lay in between. The CDR3 is CASSVGGVRLSRYNEQFF. CDR3 coding DNA: TGTGCCAGCAGCGTAGGGGGGGTGCGGCTTTCACGCTACAATGAGCAGTTCTTC.

The genes are TRBV19 and TRBJ1-4, with a weak D call TRBD1 (5 bases). Trimming stripped 7 bases from V and 4 bases from J, with 16 bases between. Germline loops: CDR1 LNHDA, CDR2 SQIVND (reference sequence). The length of the CDR3 is 15 residues. CDR3 nucleotides: TGTGCCAGTAACCTCCCTGGGGCTGGTAATGAAAAACTGTTTTTT. Its protein product is CASNLPGAGNEKLFF.

The chain uses TRBV28 and TRBJ2-7; the match to TRBD1 covers 7 bases. Germline V gene lookup returns CDR1 MDHEN and CDR2 SYDVKM. With 2 bases clipped from V and 3 bases from J, the junction kept 13 bases outside the gene matches. The CDR3 extends over 17 amino acids. The CDR3 reads CASSLPRTGFHYYEQYF. The CDR3 DNA reads TGTGCCAGCAGTTTACCCAGGACAGGTTTCCACTACTACGAGCAGTACTTC.

The count of this clone is one. The chain combines TRBV7-9 with TRBJ1-3; the D gene is possibly TRBD1 (5 bases). This CDR3 contains 13 residues. Germline V gives CDR1 SEHNR, CDR2 FQNEAQ (reference sequence). Trimming shortened V by 5 bases and J by 4 bases, and 9 bases separated the two germline ends. The DNA for the CDR3 is TGTGCCAGCAGCCCCAGGGCCGGAAACACCATATATTTT. It specifies CASSPRAGNTIYF.

The chain carries TRBV6-5 and TRBJ2-5; 9 bases agree with TRBD2. Germline V CDR1 and CDR2: MNHEY, SVGAGI. The CDR3 is 15 amino acids. V lost 4 bases to trimming and J lost 5 bases; unmatched junction nucleotides: 8. CDR3 residues: CASSSGGGGAETQYF. CDR3 sequence (DNA): TGTGCCAGCAGTTCCGGTGGCGGGGGGGCGGAGACCCAGTACTTC.

The chain uses TRBV19 and TRBJ2-3, with 9 bases aligning to TRBD1. The germline V gene has CDR1 LNHDA and CDR2 SQIVND (reference sequence). The ends lost 3 bases at V and 6 bases at J; junction bases unmatched: 7. This CDR3 spans 15 amino acids. The CDR3 region is CASSMRDRVSDTQYF. CDR3 in DNA: TGTGCCAGTAGTATGCGGGACAGGGTGTCGGATACGCAGTATTTT.

The J gene is TRBJ1-4, the V gene TRBV7-2, with a possible D match to TRBD1 (6 bases). The CDR3 totals 15 residues. The germline CDR1 and CDR2 sequences are SGHTA and FQGNSA. The V end lost 1 base, the J end lost 5 bases, and 11 bases lay between the germline ends. The CDR3 coding sequence is TGTGCCAGCAGCTTAGGGACAGTTAGGAATGAAAAACTGTTTTTT. Translating it yields CASSLGTVRNEKLFF.

V and J are TRBV5-5 and TRBJ2-2, with TRBD2 as a possible D gene (5 bases). Germline-derived CDR1 and CDR2 are SGHKS and YYEKEE (reference sequence). This CDR3 has 14 residues. V lost 1 base and J lost 5, with 9 bases in between. CDR3 sequence (DNA): TGTGCCAGCAGCTTGAAAGGCGGGACCGGGGAGCTGTTTTTT. It encodes CASSLKGGTGELFF.

This clone has a handful of counts. The chain couples TRBV6-2 or TRBV6-3 to TRBJ2-7; TRBD2 is a possible D gene (5 bases). The CDR3 spans 16 residues. The germline CDR1 and CDR2 sequences are MNHEY and SVGEGT. Between the trimmed V and J ends, which lost 0 bases and 5 bases, there was a span of 17 bases. The CDR3 nucleotides are TGTGCCAGCAGTTACTCCCTACTTCGGGGATATCACGAGCAGTACTTC. Protein sequence: CASSYSLLRGYHEQYF.

This chain uses TRBV7-8 with TRBJ2-1, with TRBD2 identical over 8 bases. J lost 5 bases, V lost 5 bases, and 2 bases had no gene match. This CDR3 is 13 amino acids long. Germline CDR1 reads SGHVS; CDR2 reads FQNEAQ. The CDR3 is CASSVTSDNEQFF. The CDR3 DNA follows: TGTGCCAGCAGCGTGACTAGCGACAATGAGCAGTTCTTC.

The rearrangement joins TRBV7-3 to TRBJ2-1, with 10 bases aligning to TRBD2. This CDR3 is 16 amino acids long. The ends lost 3 bases at V and 8 bases at J; junction bases unmatched: 10. The germline V gene encodes CDR1 SGHTA and CDR2 FQGTGA. The CDR3: CASSFVSSGSVDEQFF. DNA of the CDR3: TGTGCCAGCAGCTTCGTATCTAGCGGGAGTGTGGATGAGCAGTTCTTC.

This clone was seen only a few times. This chain uses TRBV4-1 with TRBJ1-3, with 8 bases aligning to TRBD1. The CDR3 contains 17 residues. Germline V gene sequence: CDR1 MGHRA, CDR2 YSYEKL. V lost 1 base, J lost 3 bases, and 8 bases stayed unmatched. The CDR3 spells CASSQGGQGAFGNTIYF. CDR3 sequence (DNA): TGCGCCAGCAGCCAAGGAGGGCAGGGGGCATTTGGAAACACCATATATTTT.

The CDR3 reads CASSQGAGQYF. The CDR3 region has the DNA TGCGCCAGCAGCCAAGGGGCTGGGCAGTACTTC. The rearrangement links TRBV4-3 to TRBJ2-7, with D uncertain. Trimming removed 1 base from V and 9 bases from J, with 7 bases in between. Germline V gives CDR1 LGHNA, CDR2 YSLEER. The CDR3 contains 11 residues.

In its sample, this clone was seen once. This chain joins TRBV29-1 and TRBJ1-2; TRBD1 matches at 8 bases. The germline V gene encodes CDR1 SQVTM and CDR2 ANQGSEA. The length of the CDR3 is 13 residues. Trimming at V came to 8 bases and at J to 8 bases, leaving 13 bases not matched to a gene. The DNA of the CDR3 is TGCAGCACCCTGGACAGGGATGTCCTAGGCTACACCTTC. This sequence encodes CSTLDRDVLGYTF. The whole variable domain, filled in from reference TRBV29-1 and TRBJ1-2, reads SAVISQKPSRDICQRGTSLTIQCQVDSQVTMMFWYRQQPGQSLTLIATANQGSEATYESGFVIDKFPISRPNLTFSTLTVSNMSPEDSSIYLCSTLDRDVLGYTFGSGTRLTVV.

V and J are TRBV7-2 and TRBJ2-3, with D tentatively TRBD2 (6 bases). The germline gives CDR1 SGHTA, CDR2 FQGNSA. The CDR3 extends over 14 amino acids. V lost 3 bases and J 4 bases, leaving 11 bases between the germline ends. CDR3 in amino acids: CASSFRWGADTQYF. In DNA, the CDR3 is TGTGCCAGCAGCTTCCGGTGGGGGGCAGATACGCAGTATTTT.

V usage is TRBV14 and J usage is TRBJ2-1, with TRBD2 matching 14 bases. V trimming: 4 bases; J trimming: 8 bases; junction bases outside the gene matches: 7. The CDR3 extends over 16 amino acids. Germline CDR1 and CDR2: SGHDN and FVKESK. CDR3 in amino acids: CASSLTSGGAEDEQFF. The CDR3 bases are TGTGCCAGCAGCCTGACTAGCGGGGGGGCCGAGGATGAGCAGTTCTTC.

The count of this clone is one. The V and J genes are TRBV28 and TRBJ2-2, with a possible D match to TRBD1 (5 bases). CDR3 length: 15 amino acids. Trimming took off 6 bases at V and 6 bases at J, with 17 bases between the two ends. Germline loops: CDR1 MDHEN, CDR2 SYDVKM. The CDR3 DNA is TGTGCCAGCAGACCCCAGGGTACTAAAGCCGGGGAGCTGTTTTTT. The encoded protein is CASRPQGTKAGELFF.

The rearrangement joins TRBV21-1 to TRBJ2-3; TRBD2 was called by the table and not checked on the DNA. TRBV21-1 is a pseudogene segment. CDR3 size: 16 residues. CDR3 residues: CASSTRLADCTDTQYF. As DNA, the CDR3 is TGTGCCAGCAGCACGCGACTAGCGGACTGCACAGATACGCAGTATTTT.

The V call is TRBV2, the J call TRBJ2-5; D is undetermined. The CDR3 loop spans 13 amino acids. Germline CDR1 and CDR2: SNHLY and FYNNEI. The V end lost 7 bases, the J end lost 4 bases, and 13 bases lay between the germline ends. The CDR3 DNA reads TGTGCCAGCAACACCTTTAAAAGAGAGACCCAGTACTTC. Translation: CASNTFKRETQYF.

This clone came up a few times. The CDR3: CASGPTHRGPDEQYF. The CDR3 DNA reads as TGTGCTAGTGGTCCAACTCACAGGGGGCCCGACGAGCAGTACTTC. V and J are TRBV12-5 and TRBJ2-7; 9 bases map to TRBD1. The V and J ends lost 5 bases and 5 bases, in that order; junction bases with no gene match: 10. This CDR3 is 15 amino acids long. In germline, CDR1 is LGHNT, CDR2 FRNRAP.

The chain joins TRBV10-2 to TRBJ2-7; TRBD2 matches at 8 bases. The trim removed 9 bases at V and 2 bases at J, leaving 3 bases unmatched. Germline values: CDR1 WSHSY, CDR2 SAAADI. CDR3 length: 12 residues. This CDR3 reads CASAGGPYEQYF. DNA of the CDR3: TGCGCCAGTGCGGGGGGACCCTACGAGCAGTACTTC.

The J gene is TRBJ1-1, the V gene TRBV4-2; TRBD1 matches at 7 bases. V shed 1 base and J 3 bases; nucleotides not matched to a gene: 8. Germline V lookup: CDR1 LGHNA, CDR2 YNFKEQ. The CDR3 has 16 amino acids. CDR3 residues: CASSQVYRGPDTEAFF. DNA for the CDR3: TGTGCCAGCAGCCAAGTTTACAGGGGTCCGGACACTGAAGCTTTCTTT.

V and J are TRBV3-1 (or the pseudogene TRBV3-2) and TRBJ2-1; 11 bases fit TRBD2. The CDR3 loop spans 16 amino acids. Germline values: CDR1 LGHDT, CDR2 YNNKEL (reference sequence). V lost 1 base and J lost 10; bases outside the gene matches: 9. The CDR3 loop is CASSQGDSGGAGEQFF. The CDR3 DNA reads TGTGCCAGCAGCCAAGGGGATAGCGGGGGGGCAGGAGAGCAGTTCTTC.

Here the CDR3 DNA reads TGCGCCAGCAGCCAGGCGACAGGGAGGACTGAAGCTTTCTTT. Translating gives CASSQATGRTEAFF. The chain couples TRBV4-3 to TRBJ1-1, with TRBD1 identical over 7 bases. V lost 3 bases, J lost 5 bases, and 6 bases stayed unmatched. The CDR3 length is 14 residues. Germline-derived CDR1 and CDR2 are LGHNA and YSLEER.

This chain links TRBV4-3 with TRBJ2-2; D perhaps matches TRBD1 (7 bases). CDR3 length: 16 residues. From germline, CDR1 is LGHNA and CDR2 YSLEER. Trimming took 0 bases from V and 4 from J, leaving 12 bases between them. The CDR3 DNA sequence: TGCGCCAGCAGCCAAGAAGGCAGGGGGGTCACCGGGGAGCTGTTTTTT. Encoded protein: CASSQEGRGVTGELFF.

The chain is built from TRBV15 and TRBJ1-1; 8 nucleotides agree with TRBD1. This CDR3 has 15 residues. Germline CDR1 reads LNHNV; CDR2 reads YYDKDF (reference sequence). The ends lost 5 bases at V and 5 bases at J; junction bases unmatched: 10. CDR3 DNA: TGTGCCACCAGCGAGAGGAACAGGGGGTGGACTGAAGCTTTCTTT. Amino acids: CATSERNRGWTEAFF.

The V call is TRBV5-1, the J call TRBJ1-1, with 7 bases matching TRBD1. Trimming took 5 bases from V and 9 from J; bases not matched to a gene: 10. The CDR3 is 13 residues long. Germline CDR1 reads SGHRS; CDR2 reads YFSETQ. This CDR3 is CASSPGQAYKAFF. CDR3 bases: TGCGCCAGCAGTCCCGGACAGGCTTATAAAGCTTTCTTT.

This chain uses TRBV19 with TRBJ2-3, with 10 positions matching TRBD2. The CDR3 has 15 residues. The germline V gene has CDR1 LNHDA and CDR2 SQIVND (reference sequence). Germline trimming cut 6 bases from V and 2 bases from J; bases unmatched to any gene: 5. Here the CDR3 DNA reads TGTGCCAGTAGACCAGGACTAGCGGACACAGATACGCAGTATTTT. Residues: CASRPGLADTDTQYF.